The rows below give T cell receptor beta chains drawn from one sample of a study of T cell repertoires in cytomegalovirus infection. No antigen has been identified for these receptors. Via MiXCR, TCRdb re-called the reads, giving one row per CDR3 protein. The data contain around 770,000 distinct CDR3 sequences, 25% to 30% of them singletons. Sequencing was performed on cultured CD8+ T cells from PBMCs, taken from culture after CMV antigen stimulation. The receptors were gathered from a human donor in good health (CMV status not recorded). Some clones in this sample may be carry-over from other donors' samples. The CDR3 runs from the conserved cysteine through the conserved F or W. Each record gives: clone size, D gene, V gene, J gene, CDR3 protein, CDR3 DNA. The D gene is left open where the match is weak. Clone size is shown for a subset of rows, as once, few, many or a class of expanded clone.

>-|-|TRBV7-9|TRBJ2-5
CASSLALRRVNQETQYF
TGTGCCAGCAGCTTAGCTCTACGTAGGGTAAATCAAGAGACCCAGTACTTC
>-|-|TRBV27|TRBJ1-2
CASSLLGHLRGGYTF
TGTGCCAGCAGTTTATTGGGACACCTCAGAGGAGGCTACACCTTC
>few|-|TRBV10-3|TRBJ2-2
CAILTGGTANTGELFF
TGTGCCATCTTAACCGGCGGGACGGCGAACACCGGGGAGCTGTTTTTT
>few|TRBD2|TRBV10-2|TRBJ2-3
CASSESGLAETQYF
TGCGCCAGCAGTGAGTCTGGACTAGCTGAAACGCAGTATTTT
>-|-|TRBV12-3/TRBV12-4|TRBJ1-1
CASTKGWPLNTEAFF
TGTGCCAGCACCAAGGGGTGGCCCCTGAACACTGAAGCTTTCTTT
>few|-|TRBV6-1|TRBJ1-1
CASSYAVMNTEAFF
TGTGCCAGCAGTTACGCGGTGATGAACACTGAAGCTTTCTTT
>-|-|TRBV6-6|TRBJ1-1
CASSYPGRLEAFF
TGTGCCAGCAGTTACCCCGGTCGTTTAGAAGCTTTCTTT
>-|TRBD2|TRBV5-3|TRBJ2-2
CASSPRGGATGELFF
TGTGCCAGCAGCCCGAGGGGAGGGGCCACCGGGGAGCTGTTTTTT
>-|-|TRBV10-3|TRBJ1-2
CAIGAGAIGYTF
TGTGCCATCGGGGCAGGGGCTATCGGCTACACCTTC
>-|TRBD2|TRBV7-7|TRBJ2-1
CASSRTSGGAFNEQFF
TGTGCTAGCAGCCGAACTAGCGGGGGGGCGTTCAATGAGCAGTTCTTC
>many|-|TRBV7-6|TRBJ2-7
CASSSAGGKVYEQYF
TGTGCCAGCAGCTCGGCAGGGGGGAAGGTCTACGAGCAGTACTTC
>few|-|TRBV6-2/TRBV6-3|TRBJ2-7
CATGRLEQYF
TGTGCCACCGGACGGCTGGAGCAGTACTTC
>many|-|TRBV4-1|TRBJ2-1
CASSIGGRDEQFF
TGCGCCAGCAGCATAGGGGGTCGGGATGAGCAGTTCTTC
>many|-|TRBV6-5|TRBJ2-3
CASSYTSISIVTDTQYF
TGTGCCAGCAGTTACACGAGCATCTCGATCGTAACAGATACGCAGTATTTT
>-|TRBD1|TRBV4-1|TRBJ2-1
CASSRRDRVDEQFF
TGCGCCAGCAGTCGCCGGGACAGGGTCGATGAGCAGTTCTTC